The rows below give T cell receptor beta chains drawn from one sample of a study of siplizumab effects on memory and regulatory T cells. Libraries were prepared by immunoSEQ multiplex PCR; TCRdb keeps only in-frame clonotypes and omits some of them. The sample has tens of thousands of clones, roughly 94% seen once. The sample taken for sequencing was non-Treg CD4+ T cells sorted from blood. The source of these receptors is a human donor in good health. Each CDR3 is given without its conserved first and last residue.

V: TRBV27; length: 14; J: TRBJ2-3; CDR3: ASSLPIMWRADTQY
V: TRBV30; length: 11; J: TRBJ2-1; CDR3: AWSRQGSNEQF
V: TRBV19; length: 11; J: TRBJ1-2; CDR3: ASSILGAAGYT
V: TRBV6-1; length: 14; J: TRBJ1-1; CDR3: ASSEWFGRVNTEAF
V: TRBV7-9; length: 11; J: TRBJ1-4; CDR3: ASSLAYLEKLF
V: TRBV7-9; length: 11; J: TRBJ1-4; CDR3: ASSLEANEKLF
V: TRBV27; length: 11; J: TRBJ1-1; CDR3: ASSFWENTEAF
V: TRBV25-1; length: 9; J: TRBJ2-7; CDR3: ASSEGYEQY
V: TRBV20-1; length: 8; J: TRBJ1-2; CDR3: SAFTYGYT
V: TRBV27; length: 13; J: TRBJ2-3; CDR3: ASSSPAGPTDTQY
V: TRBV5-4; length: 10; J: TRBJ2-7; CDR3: ASSTGGHEQY
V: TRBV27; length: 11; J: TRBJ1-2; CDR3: ASSLSWSGGYT
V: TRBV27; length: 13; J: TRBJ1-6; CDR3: ASSPARVYNSPLH
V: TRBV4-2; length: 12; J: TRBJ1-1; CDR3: ASSQEWSGTEAF
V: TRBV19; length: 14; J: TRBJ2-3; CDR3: ASSLLAGASTDTQY
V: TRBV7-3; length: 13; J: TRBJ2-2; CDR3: ASRLTSRNTGELF
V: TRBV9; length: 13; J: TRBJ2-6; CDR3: ASSVAGSGANVLT
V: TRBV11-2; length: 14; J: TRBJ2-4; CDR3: ASSLAQAGGENIQY
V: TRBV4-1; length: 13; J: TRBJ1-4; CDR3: ASSKSGTGVEKLF
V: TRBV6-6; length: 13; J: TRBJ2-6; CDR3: ASSYRGSGANVLT
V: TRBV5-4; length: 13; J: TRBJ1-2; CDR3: ASSSPLTGNYGYT
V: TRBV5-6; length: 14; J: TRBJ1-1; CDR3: ASSLRTGRTNTEAF
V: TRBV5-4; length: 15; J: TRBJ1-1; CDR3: ASSLAPQGRANTEAF
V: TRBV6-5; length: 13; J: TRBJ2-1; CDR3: ASSVTSGSYNEQF
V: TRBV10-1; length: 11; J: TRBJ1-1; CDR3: ASKFGQNTEAF
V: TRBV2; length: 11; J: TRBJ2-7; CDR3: ASSDPGDYEQY
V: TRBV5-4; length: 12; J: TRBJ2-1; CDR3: ASSPIGRGNEQF
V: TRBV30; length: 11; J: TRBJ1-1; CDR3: AWRITGYTEAF
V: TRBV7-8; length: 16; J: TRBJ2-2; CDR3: ASSLVGGRGTRTGELF
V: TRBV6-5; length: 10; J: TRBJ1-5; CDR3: ASRTGDQPQH
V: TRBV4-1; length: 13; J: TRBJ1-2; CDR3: ASSQGVSRDYGYT
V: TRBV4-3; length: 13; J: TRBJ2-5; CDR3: ASLEGPGGSETQY
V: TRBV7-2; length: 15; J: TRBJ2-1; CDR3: ASSRIGAASLYNEQF
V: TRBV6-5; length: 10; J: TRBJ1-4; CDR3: AARGPGEKLF
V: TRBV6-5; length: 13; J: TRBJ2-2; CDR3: ASSRQGRMTGELF
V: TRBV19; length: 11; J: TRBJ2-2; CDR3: ASTREGAGELF
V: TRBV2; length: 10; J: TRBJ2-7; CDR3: ASKADSPEQY
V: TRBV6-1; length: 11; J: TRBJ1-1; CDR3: ASSLEGYTAAF
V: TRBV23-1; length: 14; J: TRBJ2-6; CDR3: ASSQLAGPDLGVLT
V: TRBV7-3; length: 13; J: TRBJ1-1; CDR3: ASSLSGGAGTEAF
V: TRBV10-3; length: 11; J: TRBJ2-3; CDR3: AISVGKTDTQY
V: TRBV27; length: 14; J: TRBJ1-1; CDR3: ASSPLWTGLSTEAF
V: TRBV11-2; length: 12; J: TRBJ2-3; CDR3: ASGLQGRRDTQY
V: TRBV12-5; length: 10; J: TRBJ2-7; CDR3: ASGLLRGEQY
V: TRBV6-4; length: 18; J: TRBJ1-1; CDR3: ASSDSIFPRGGGMNTEAF
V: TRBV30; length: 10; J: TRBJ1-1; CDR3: AWSVSGPEAF
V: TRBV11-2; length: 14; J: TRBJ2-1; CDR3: ASSPLRGRRASEQF
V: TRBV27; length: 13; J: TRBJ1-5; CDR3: ASSLSRQGGQPQH